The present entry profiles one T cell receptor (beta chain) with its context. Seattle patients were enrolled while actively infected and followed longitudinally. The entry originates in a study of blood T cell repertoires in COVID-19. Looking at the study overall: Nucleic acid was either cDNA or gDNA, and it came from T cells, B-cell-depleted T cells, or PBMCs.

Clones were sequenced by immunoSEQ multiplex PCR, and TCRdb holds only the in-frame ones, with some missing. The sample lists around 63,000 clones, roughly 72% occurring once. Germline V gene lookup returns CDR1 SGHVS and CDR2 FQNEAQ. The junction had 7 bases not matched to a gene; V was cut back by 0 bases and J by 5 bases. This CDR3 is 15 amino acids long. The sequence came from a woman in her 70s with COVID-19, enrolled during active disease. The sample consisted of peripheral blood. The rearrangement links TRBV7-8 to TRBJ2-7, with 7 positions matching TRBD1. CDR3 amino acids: CASSLAPGDRHEQYF. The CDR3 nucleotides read TGTGCCAGCAGCTTAGCGCCCGGGGACAGACACGAGCAGTACTTC.